The 12 T cell receptor beta chains below were found in one sample sequenced in a study of vaccination and CD4 T cells after COVID-19. The study sequenced cultured CD4+ T cell DNA using the Oncomine TCR Beta short-read assay. TCRdb passed the PCR reads through MiXCR, listing each CDR3 protein once. The sample lists 14,000 or so distinct CDR3 sequences, approximately 71% occurring once. As to treatment: roughly ten-day PBMC culture with coronavirus spike peptide pools or control peptides (ViraFEST assay). These receptors have no identified antigens. The material sequenced was CD4+ T cells from blood, cultured in vitro. These receptors all stem from a human donor who had recovered from COVID-19.

This clonotype was seen only a few times. The chain joins TRBV20-1 to TRBJ1-2; D unclear. V shed 3 bases and J shed 11 bases, with 13 bases lying between them. CDR1 and CDR2 (germline): DFQATT, SNEGSKA (reference sequence). The CDR3 contains 11 residues. The CDR3 DNA is TGCAGTGCTAGTCAGGACCCTCGTTACACCTTC. Translating it yields CSASQDPRYTF.

This chain links TRBV7-9 with TRBJ2-1; tentatively, D is TRBD2 (6 bases). The CDR3 extends over 16 amino acids. Germline V gene sequence: CDR1 SEHNR, CDR2 FQNEAQ (reference sequence). V was pared by 5 bases and J by 6 bases, with 20 bases between. CDR3 region: CASSRNGSHLRNEQFF. The CDR3 bases are TGTGCCAGCAGCAGGAACGGGAGCCACCTCCGCAATGAGCAGTTCTTC.

The rearrangement uses TRBV6-2 or TRBV6-3 and TRBJ2-5, with 14 bases aligning to TRBD2. Germline CDR1 reads MNHEY; CDR2 reads SVGEGT. V shed 0 bases, J shed 2 bases, and the junction held 11 bases outside the gene matches. The CDR3 consists of 20 residues. The CDR3 region has the DNA TGTGCCAGCAGTTACTCCCAATTCAGACTAGCGGGAGGGTGGCAAGAGACCCAGTACTTC. Its protein product is CASSYSQFRLAGGWQETQYF.

V is TRBV24-1 and J is TRBJ1-1; no clear D gene. V shed 2 bases and J shed 11 bases, with 11 bases lying between them. The CDR3 is made up of 12 amino acids. Germline V gene sequence: CDR1 KGHDR, CDR2 SFDVKD. As DNA, the CDR3 is TGTGCCACCAGTGATTCAATTAGTGGCGCTTTCTTT. It encodes CATSDSISGAFF.

The gene calls are TRBV29-1 and TRBJ2-3; 7 nucleotides line up with TRBD2. The CDR3 has 16 residues. Germline CDR1 is SQVTM and CDR2 is ANQGSEA. J lost 0 bases, V lost 1 base, and 7 bases had no gene match. This CDR3 reads CSVEAGGGPSTDTQYF. The CDR3 region has the DNA TGCAGCGTTGAAGCGGGAGGCGGCCCTAGCACAGATACGCAGTATTTT.

This clonotype was recorded only once. V usage is TRBV7-3 and J usage is TRBJ2-7; the D gene is possibly TRBD1 (5 bases). Trimming cost V 2 bases and J 5 bases, with 16 bases left between them. This CDR3 comprises 15 residues. CDR1 is SGHTA, CDR2 FQGTGA, per germline. CDR3 loop: CASSLSPGKRNEQYF. The CDR3 nucleotides are TGTGCCAGCAGCTTATCCCCAGGGAAGAGAAACGAGCAGTACTTC.

By share, this clonotype ranks as medium-sized. The chain employs TRBV5-6 and TRBJ1-1; D gene uncertain. Germline V lookup: CDR1 SGHDT, CDR2 YYEEEE. V shed 0 bases and J shed 0 bases, with 15 bases lying between them. The CDR3 contains 17 residues. CDR3 residues: CASSLEQNSLMNTEAFF. The CDR3 DNA follows: TGTGCCAGCAGCTTGGAACAGAACTCGCTTATGAACACTGAAGCTTTCTTT.

The chain carries TRBV27 and TRBJ1-1, with D hard to call. The CDR3 is made up of 13 amino acids. Germline values: CDR1 MNHEY, CDR2 SMNVEV (reference sequence). Trimming pared 8 bases from V and 1 base from J, leaving 11 bases between. The CDR3 sequence: CASAFRPNTEAFF. The CDR3 coding sequence is TGTGCCAGCGCTTTCCGACCGAACACTGAAGCTTTCTTT.

This clonotype has only a few counts. J is TRBJ1-1 and V is TRBV19; unclear D gene. V was pared by 3 bases and J by 1 base, with 9 bases between. The CDR3 runs to 14 residues. The germline V gene encodes CDR1 LNHDA and CDR2 SQIVND (reference sequence). The CDR3 region is CASSIGVANTEAFF. DNA for the CDR3: TGTGCCAGTAGTATTGGAGTCGCGAACACTGAAGCTTTCTTT.

J is TRBJ1-6 and V is TRBV11-3; D is ambiguous. CDR1 and CDR2 from the germline V gene are SGHNT and YENEEA. The CDR3 consists of 13 residues. Trimming left V 5 bases short and J 6 bases short, with 8 bases between. CDR3 DNA: TGTGCCAGCAGCCGACAAGCTAATTCACCCCTCCACTTT. Its translation is CASSRQANSPLHF.

The CDR3 sequence: CSARDPPQQFF. The CDR3 bases are TGCAGTGCTAGAGATCCCCCACAGCAGTTCTTC. The chain couples TRBV20-1 to TRBJ2-1; D not resolved. Germline CDR1 reads DFQATT; CDR2 reads SNEGSKA (reference sequence). There are 11 residues in the CDR3. V lost 0 bases to trimming and J lost 11 bases, with 8 bases between them.

This clonotype was seen a few times. This sequence joins TRBV20-1 and TRBJ1-1; the D is unclear. This CDR3 is built from 10 residues. V lost 3 bases, J lost 11 bases, and 10 bases lay in between. Looked up from germline, CDR1 is DFQATT and CDR2 is SNEGSKA (reference sequence). The CDR3 region is CSARTLGAFF. CDR3 nucleotides: TGCAGTGCTAGGACATTAGGCGCTTTCTTT.